The 29 T cell receptor beta chains presented below share a single source sample, sequenced in a study of blood T cell repertoires in COVID-19. Method: immunoSEQ multiplex PCR; TCRdb's copy keeps in-frame clones and lacks some. The table lists about 270,000 clones, around nine tenths of them singletons. Specimen: peripheral blood. The receptors derive from an older woman who had recovered from COVID-19.

This chain links TRBV5-6 with TRBJ1-4; D is possibly TRBD1 (6 bases). Trimming shortened V by 1 base and J by 7 bases, and 14 bases separated the two germline ends. This CDR3 contains 15 residues. Germline assignment: CDR1 SGHDT and CDR2 YYEEEE. Here the CDR3 DNA reads TGTGCCAGCAGCTTGTGGGTCAGGGACACTGAAAAACTGTTTTTT. Its protein is CASSLWVRDTEKLFF.

The chain carries TRBV9 and TRBJ2-5; D gene ambiguous. Germline V CDR1 and CDR2: SGDLS, YYNGEE. The V end lost 3 bases, the J end lost 2 bases, and 8 bases lay between the germline ends. The CDR3 extends over 13 amino acids. As DNA, the CDR3 is TGTGCCAGCAGCGCCCTTTCTCAAGAGACCCAGTACTTC. This codes for CASSALSQETQYF.

V gene TRBV13 combines with J gene TRBJ1-2; no firm D call. The CDR3 runs 14 residues. The germline V gene has CDR1 PRHDT and CDR2 FYEKMQ (reference sequence). Trimming took 6 bases from V and 2 from J, leaving 13 bases between them. The CDR3 DNA sequence: TGTGCCAGCAGACCCGCGGGCAGCAACTATGGCTACACCTTC. Protein: CASRPAGSNYGYTF. Complete variable domain (other parts from reference TRBV13 and TRBJ1-2): AAGVIQSPRHLIKEKRETATLKCYPIPRHDTVYWYQQGPGQDPQFLISFYEKMQSDKGSIPDRFSAQQFSDYHSELNMSSLELGDSALYFCASRPAGSNYGYTFGSGTRLTVV.

This rearrangement joins TRBV5-6 to TRBJ1-3; D gene unclear. The CDR3 consists of 14 residues. Looked up from germline, CDR1 is SGHDT and CDR2 is YYEEEE. The V end was cut by 2 bases, the J end by 0 bases, with 6 bases between. The DNA of the CDR3 is TGTGCCAGCAGCTTTCAGTACTCTGGAAACACCATATATTTT. It encodes CASSFQYSGNTIYF.

This chain links TRBV5-5 with TRBJ1-6, with D maybe TRBD1 (5 bases). The V end was cut by 2 bases, the J end by 5 bases, with 11 bases between. The germline V gene has CDR1 SGHKS and CDR2 YYEKEE (reference sequence). The CDR3 runs to 15 residues. The CDR3 bases are TGTGCCAGCAGCTTTTCAGGGTCTAATAATTCACCCCTCCACTTT. This sequence encodes CASSFSGSNNSPLHF.

The rearrangement uses TRBV5-1 and TRBJ2-2, with TRBD2 matching 8 bases. V shed 2 bases, J shed 0 bases, and the junction held 6 bases outside the gene matches. Per germline, CDR1 SGHRS and CDR2 YFSETQ. The CDR3 covers 17 residues. The CDR3 reads CASSFLRGATNTGELFF. The DNA for the CDR3 is TGCGCCAGCAGCTTCTTGCGGGGGGCTACGAACACCGGGGAGCTGTTTTTT.

The chain combines TRBV2 with TRBJ2-6, with TRBD2 as a possible D gene (7 bases). CDR3 length equals 16 residues. V dropped 7 bases and J dropped 4 bases, with 17 bases sitting between them. The germline V gene has CDR1 SNHLY and CDR2 FYNNEI. CDR3 residues: CASTEGGGRGANVLTF. The CDR3 nucleotides read TGTGCCAGCACCGAGGGGGGGGGAAGGGGGGCCAACGTCCTGACTTTC.

This clone was seen once. The J gene is TRBJ2-2, the V gene TRBV9; a possible D gene is TRBD1 (5 bases). The CDR3 contains 16 residues. V gave up 1 base and J gave up 2 bases, with 12 bases separating them. Germline values: CDR1 SGDLS, CDR2 YYNGEE. CDR3 loop: CASSVYWQGNTGELFF. The CDR3 region has the DNA TGTGCCAGCAGCGTATATTGGCAGGGCAACACCGGGGAGCTGTTTTTT.

The rearrangement links TRBV24-1 to TRBJ2-1, with 8 bases identical to TRBD2. After removal of 4 bases from V and 3 bases from J, the junction contained 7 bases not matched to a gene. The germline V gene encodes CDR1 KGHDR and CDR2 SFDVKD. CDR3 length equals 16 residues. The CDR3 DNA sequence: TGTGCCACCAGTGAAGGCTGGCGGGGGGACTACAATGAGCAGTTCTTC. It translates to CATSEGWRGDYNEQFF.

The chain carries TRBV6-5 and TRBJ1-1, with D possibly being TRBD1 (6 bases). The germline gives CDR1 MNHEY, CDR2 SVGAGI. This CDR3 has 14 residues. The ends were cut back, 5 bases at V and 0 bases at J, with 10 bases in the middle. CDR3: CASSMDSLNTEAFF. The CDR3 DNA is TGTGCCAGCAGTATGGACAGCTTGAACACTGAAGCTTTCTTT.

The gene calls are TRBV19 and TRBJ2-3, with 9 positions matching TRBD1. The J segment lost 0 bases and the V segment lost 6 bases, leaving 1 base of the junction unmatched. The CDR3 is made up of 14 amino acids. From germline, CDR1 is LNHDA and CDR2 SQIVND (reference sequence). The CDR3 spells CASSDRGSTDTQYF. DNA of the CDR3: TGTGCCAGTAGCGACAGGGGGAGCACAGATACGCAGTATTTT. The full variable domain, completed using reference TRBV19 and TRBJ2-3, is DGGITQSPKYLFRKEGQNVTLSCEQNLNHDAMYWYRQDPGQGLRLIYYSQIVNDFQKGDIAEGYSVSREKKESFPLTVTSAQKNPTAFYLCASSDRGSTDTQYFGPGTRLTVL.

A few counts support this clone. This chain connects TRBV7-8 to TRBJ1-5; no firm D call. Looked up from germline, CDR1 is SGHVS and CDR2 is FQNEAQ. The germline V and J ends were trimmed by 5 bases and 2 bases, with 19 bases remaining between them. The CDR3 contains 17 residues. The chain's CDR3 is CASSPPTAGSGNQPQHF. The CDR3 DNA sequence: TGTGCCAGCAGCCCCCCCACAGCGGGGAGTGGCAATCAGCCCCAGCATTTT.

J is TRBJ2-3 and V is TRBV7-3; TRBD2 agrees at 7 bases. CDR1 and CDR2 from the germline V gene are SGHTA and FQGTGA. The junction had 6 bases not matched to a gene; V was cut back by 0 bases and J by 6 bases. The CDR3 covers 15 residues. The CDR3 loop is CASSLTGQGGDTQYF. The CDR3 DNA follows: TGTGCCAGCAGCTTAACGGGGCAGGGAGGGGATACGCAGTATTTT.

The V gene is TRBV5-1, the J gene TRBJ2-1; no clear D gene. This CDR3 has 13 amino acids. CDR1 SGHRS and CDR2 YFSETQ come from the germline V gene. V lost 8 bases and J lost 5, with 14 bases in between. CDR3 sequence (DNA): TGCGCCAGTCGATATGGCTTCGACAATGAGCAGTTCTTC. Its translation is CASRYGFDNEQFF.

The chain joins TRBV5-1 to TRBJ1-3; D remains ambiguous. Trimming stripped 6 bases from V and 1 base from J, with 11 bases between. The CDR3 has 14 amino acids. In germline, CDR1 is SGHRS, CDR2 YFSETQ. The CDR3: CASTREGSGNTIYF. The CDR3 DNA follows: TGCGCCAGCACCCGGGAGGGATCTGGAAACACCATATATTTT. Full variable domain (rest looked up from reference TRBV5-1 and TRBJ1-3): KAGVTQTPRYLIKTRGQQVTLSCSPISGHRSVSWYQQTPGQGLQFLFEYFSETQRNKGNFPGRFSGRQFSNSRSEMNVSTLELGDSALYLCASTREGSGNTIYFGEGSWLTVV.

The chain carries TRBV7-2 and TRBJ2-3; 9 nucleotides line up with TRBD2. The CDR3 has 16 residues. The junction had 5 bases not matched to a gene; V was cut back by 1 base and J by 3 bases. The germline gives CDR1 SGHTA, CDR2 FQGNSA. CDR3 sequence: CASSLVAGGATDTQYF. CDR3 sequence (DNA): TGTGCCAGCAGCTTAGTGGCGGGGGGGGCTACAGATACGCAGTATTTT.

The chain links TRBV7-3 to TRBJ2-3; 9 bases align to TRBD1. CDR1 is SGHTA, CDR2 FQGTGA, per germline. The V gene end was trimmed by 5 bases and the J gene end by 4 bases; junction bases not matched to a gene: 4. The CDR3 has 14 residues. This chain's CDR3 is CASSPGTGPDTQYF. In DNA form, the CDR3 reads TGTGCCAGCAGCCCAGGGACAGGGCCAGATACGCAGTATTTT.

The chain is built from TRBV28 and TRBJ1-5; D is undetermined. The CDR3 extends over 14 amino acids. The ends were cut back, 8 bases at V and 7 bases at J, with 18 bases in the middle. Germline values: CDR1 MDHEN, CDR2 SYDVKM. The CDR3: CASGQRAAGQPQHF. The CDR3 DNA follows: TGTGCCAGCGGGCAGAGGGCAGCGGGGCAGCCCCAGCATTTT. The full variable domain, rest sourced from reference TRBV28 and TRBJ1-5, is DVKVTQSSRYLVKRTGEKVFLECVQDMDHENMFWYRQDPGLGLRLIYFSYDVKMKEKGDIPEGYSVSREKKERFSLILESASTNQTSMYLCASGQRAAGQPQHFGDGTRLSIL.

The chain couples TRBV7-2 to TRBJ1-2; 9 positions agree with TRBD1. Trimming cost V 4 bases and J 8 bases; bases outside gene matches: 5. Germline CDR1 SGHTA, CDR2 FQGNSA. This CDR3 has 13 residues. This CDR3 reads CASSWDREGGYTF. The CDR3 DNA reads TGTGCCAGCAGCTGGGACAGGGAGGGAGGCTACACCTTC.

The chain is built from TRBV7-2 and TRBJ2-1; TRBD1 matches 10 bases. The V gene end was trimmed by 5 bases and the J gene end by 4 bases; junction bases not matched to a gene: 11. Germline CDR1 and CDR2: SGHTA and FQGNSA. This CDR3 has 17 amino acids. This CDR3 is CASSPEVGTGAYNEQFF. CDR3 coding DNA: TGTGCCAGCAGCCCAGAGGTCGGGACAGGGGCTTACAATGAGCAGTTCTTC.

The rearrangement uses TRBV7-9 and TRBJ2-1; D is possibly TRBD1 (6 bases). Trimming pared 5 bases from V and 9 bases from J, leaving 20 bases between. The germline CDR1 and CDR2 sequences are SEHNR and FQNEAQ (reference sequence). The CDR3 totals 15 residues. Here the CDR3 DNA reads TGTGCCAGCAGCCCCCCAGGGGTCGACAGCCGTGAGCAGTTCTTC. Protein product: CASSPPGVDSREQFF.

The chain is built from TRBV10-3 and TRBJ2-4; TRBD1 aligns across 8 bases. The J segment lost 5 bases and the V segment lost 5 bases, leaving 2 bases of the junction unmatched. In germline, CDR1 is ENHRY, CDR2 SYGVKD. This CDR3 region has 13 residues. The CDR3 DNA sequence: TGTGCCATCAGTCCGGGACAGGAAAACATTCAGTACTTC. It translates to CAISPGQENIQYF.

This clone is a singleton in its sample. The gene calls are TRBV9 and TRBJ1-6, with TRBD1 matching over 8 bases. The CDR3 consists of 19 residues. The junction had 8 bases not matched to a gene; V was cut back by 0 bases and J by 0 bases. Germline CDR1 reads SGDLS; CDR2 reads YYNGEE. The CDR3 nucleotides read TGTGCCAGCAGCGTAGGGGGGAAGACAGGGGACTCCTATAATTCACCCCTCCACTTT. It codes for CASSVGGKTGDSYNSPLHF.

The gene calls are TRBV2 and TRBJ2-5; 14 positions agree with TRBD2. The CDR3 runs 17 residues. V dropped 6 bases and J dropped 5; count of bases not matched to a gene: 11. Germline V gene sequence: CDR1 SNHLY, CDR2 FYNNEI. The CDR3 DNA follows: TGTGCCAGCAGGGGACTAGCGGGGGCCACCGGTATTGAGACCCAGTACTTC. It translates to CASRGLAGATGIETQYF.

This rearrangement joins TRBV19 to TRBJ1-4; TRBD1 matches 7 bases. Germline loops: CDR1 LNHDA, CDR2 SQIVND (reference sequence). V was clipped by 4 bases and J by 0 bases; unmatched bases: 8. This CDR3 comprises 17 residues. CDR3 sequence (DNA): TGTGCCAGTAGTAGCCCTGGAGGGGGCACAACTAATGAAAAACTGTTTTTT. It is translated as CASSSPGGGTTNEKLFF.

The chain combines TRBV29-1 with TRBJ1-1; 9 bases align to TRBD1. This CDR3 contains 14 residues. Trimming took 3 bases from V and 2 from J; bases not matched to a gene: 4. Germline lookup yields CDR1 SQVTM and CDR2 ANQGSEA. CDR3 sequence (DNA): TGCAGCGTTGACTTACAGGGGGCAAACACTGAAGCTTTCTTT. It yields the protein CSVDLQGANTEAFF.

About this clone itself: The same CDR3 can be traced to other DNA sequences in this sample. The chain uses TRBV2 and TRBJ1-1; D not resolved. Trimming shortened V by 6 bases and J by 2 bases, and 10 bases separated the two germline ends. CDR1 SNHLY and CDR2 FYNNEI come from the germline V gene. This CDR3 is 13 amino acids long. The CDR3: CASSRTGNTEAFF. The CDR3 DNA is TGTGCCAGCAGCCGTACGGGTAACACTGAAGCTTTCTTT. Together with reference TRBV2 and TRBJ1-1, the CDR3 gives the full variable domain: EPEVTQTPSHQVTQMGQEVILRCVPISNHLYFYWYRQILGQKVEFLVSFYNNEISEKSEIFDDQFSVERPDGSNFTLKIRSTKLEDSAMYFCASSRTGNTEAFFGQGTRLTVV.

The V call is TRBV7-3, the J call TRBJ1-1, with 8 bases that match TRBD1. The V segment lost 5 bases and the J segment 3 bases; nucleotides outside the gene matches: 5. The V gene's germline CDR1 is SGHTA and CDR2 FQGTGA. The CDR3 sequence is 14 residues long. This CDR3 reads CASSRQGADTEAFF. The CDR3 DNA reads TGTGCCAGCAGCCGCCAGGGGGCAGACACTGAAGCTTTCTTT.

Written as DNA, the CDR3 is TGTGCCAGCAGTTACTCCCTCGCGAATAGCATTCAGTACTTC. This translates into CASSYSLANSIQYF. This sequence joins TRBV6-5 and TRBJ2-4; D call uncertain. Germline V gene lookup returns CDR1 MNHEY and CDR2 SVGAGI. The V end was cut by 0 bases, the J end by 9 bases, with 12 bases between. The CDR3 spans 14 residues.